A single sample gave rise to the 21 T cell receptor beta chains below, sequenced in a study of blood T cell repertoires in COVID-19. Repertoires were generated with immunoSEQ multiplex PCR, while TCRdb's copy carries only in-frame clones and drops some. The top ten hold roughly 5.4% of the sample, which has 100,000 to 150,000 clones, roughly 88% seen once. The sample taken for sequencing was peripheral blood. These receptors came from a human donor in a cohort sampled during active COVID-19.

The chain uses TRBV6-2 or TRBV6-3 and TRBJ2-2; 8 bases map to TRBD2. Germline V gene data show CDR1 as MNHEY and CDR2 as SVGEGT. This CDR3 is built from 15 residues. Trimming cost V 6 bases and J 1 base; bases outside gene matches: 4. Written as DNA, the CDR3 is TGTGCCAGCAGCCGTACTAGCGGGAACACCGGGGAGCTGTTTTTT. Protein product: CASSRTSGNTGELFF.

The chain joins TRBV28 to TRBJ2-1; TRBD1 matches 9 bases. This CDR3 spans 16 amino acids. The trim removed 3 bases at V and 8 bases at J, leaving 11 bases unmatched. CDR1 is MDHEN, CDR2 SYDVKM, per germline. The CDR3 DNA reads as TGTGCCAGCAGTTTCTACGTAGGTCGACAGGGGGATGAGCAGTTCTTC. Translating it yields CASSFYVGRQGDEQFF.

This clone has more than one count but fewer than ten. This chain uses TRBV5-4 with TRBJ2-3, with a weak D call TRBD2 (5 bases). Trimming took 0 bases from V and 0 from J, leaving 8 bases between them. The germline V gene has CDR1 SGHNT and CDR2 YYREEE (reference sequence). This CDR3 spans 15 amino acids. The CDR3 sequence: CASSLASISTDTQYF. The CDR3 nucleotides read TGTGCCAGCAGCTTGGCTAGCATTAGCACAGATACGCAGTATTTT.

This chain joins TRBV4-1 and TRBJ1-4; TRBD1 matches 11 bases. Germline CDR1 MGHRA, CDR2 YSYEKL. The CDR3 has 20 amino acids. Trimming took 2 bases from V and 5 from J; bases not matched to a gene: 16. The CDR3 here is CASSQMKGQGDTAWNEKLFF. CDR3 in DNA: TGCGCCAGCAGCCAAATGAAGGGACAGGGGGACACGGCGTGGAATGAAAAACTGTTTTTT.

This sequence joins TRBV7-8 and TRBJ1-6; 8 nucleotides line up with TRBD1. Germline V gene sequence: CDR1 SGHVS, CDR2 FQNEAQ. Trimming at V came to 5 bases and at J to 0 bases, leaving 15 bases not matched to a gene. There are 20 residues in the CDR3. The CDR3, as DNA: TGTGCCAGCAGCGGACAGGGAAACCGGATGAGGGGCTCCTATAATTCACCCCTCCACTTT. The encoded protein is CASSGQGNRMRGSYNSPLHF.

This clone turned up a few times. This chain connects TRBV11-2 to TRBJ1-3, with D perhaps TRBD1 (5 bases). Trimming cost V 5 bases and J 2 bases, with 16 bases left between them. The CDR3 length is 16 residues. The germline V gene encodes CDR1 SGHAT and CDR2 FQNNGV. The CDR3 loop is CASSPRAGVAGNTIYF. The CDR3 bases are TGTGCCAGCAGCCCCAGGGCGGGGGTCGCTGGAAACACCATATATTTT.

This clone was recorded a few times. V usage is TRBV30 and J usage is TRBJ2-7, with 10 bases identical to TRBD2. The CDR3 totals 12 residues. Germline V gives CDR1 GTSNPN, CDR2 SVGIG (reference sequence). The trim removed 5 bases at V and 3 bases at J, leaving 1 base unmatched. This CDR3 reads CAWVAGGYEQYF. The CDR3 DNA reads as TGTGCCTGGGTAGCGGGAGGCTACGAGCAGTACTTC.

This clone came up once. J is TRBJ2-1 and V is TRBV29-1; D is possibly TRBD2 (6 bases). The V gene's germline CDR1 is SQVTM and CDR2 ANQGSEA. Between the trimmed V and J ends, which lost 4 bases and 9 bases, there was a span of 16 bases. This CDR3 is built from 13 residues. CDR3 loop: CSVAEFGGVEQFF. DNA for the CDR3: TGCAGCGTTGCAGAGTTCGGGGGTGTTGAGCAGTTCTTC.

This chain links TRBV6-2 or TRBV6-3 with TRBJ2-3; perhaps TRBD2 as D (5 bases). The CDR3 is made up of 15 amino acids. Germline CDR1 reads MNHEY; CDR2 reads SVGEGT. V lost 4 bases, J lost 5 bases, and 16 bases lay in between. The CDR3 DNA follows: TGTGCCAGCAGTTTTAGACGCGAGGGTCGAGATACGCAGTATTTT. Translating gives CASSFRREGRDTQYF.

CDR3 sequence (DNA): TGTGCCAGCGGGGCGGGAGGCGGCACAGATACGCAGTATTTT. Amino acids: CASGAGGGTDTQYF. This chain joins TRBV6-5 and TRBJ2-3; 8 bases are a match to TRBD2. The germline CDR1 and CDR2 sequences are MNHEY and SVGAGI. The CDR3 is 14 amino acids. Trimming removed 8 bases from V and 1 base from J; junction bases left unmatched: 5.

The chain has TRBV18 and TRBJ2-1; 7 nucleotides agree with TRBD1. Per the germline V gene, CDR1 is KGHSH and CDR2 is LQKENI. With V trimmed by 6 bases and J by 0 bases, 11 bases remained unmatched. CDR3 size: 17 residues. This chain's CDR3 is CASSLLSGGSSYNEQFF. In DNA form, the CDR3 reads TGTGCCAGCTCGCTGCTTTCAGGGGGAAGCTCCTACAATGAGCAGTTCTTC.

V is TRBV23-1 and J is TRBJ2-1, with D possibly being TRBD1 (6 bases). TRBV23-1 qualifies as an ORF whose function is uncertain. The V gene lost 2 bases and the J gene lost 2 bases, with 13 bases spanning the gap. This CDR3 has 16 residues. In DNA, the CDR3 is TGCGCCAGCAGTCAACCGGACAGACCACCCTACAATGAGCAGTTCTTC. It translates to CASSQPDRPPYNEQFF.

This chain joins TRBV4-1 and TRBJ2-7, with D unclear. The CDR3 runs 13 residues. V gave up 4 bases and J gave up 6 bases, with 13 bases separating them. The germline gives CDR1 MGHRA, CDR2 YSYEKL. The CDR3 DNA sequence: TGCGCCAGCAGCCCCCCCGGAGTCCCCGAGCAGTACTTC. As protein: CASSPPGVPEQYF.

The V and J genes are TRBV15 and TRBJ2-5; 7 bases map to TRBD1. Unmatched junction bases numbered 12, after V lost 3 bases and J lost 5 bases. Looked up from germline, CDR1 is LNHNV and CDR2 is YYDKDF (reference sequence). CDR3 length: 16 amino acids. CDR3 sequence (DNA): TGTGCCACCAGCAGGGCCCTAGTCAGGGGGAAGGAGACCCAGTACTTC. This codes for CATSRALVRGKETQYF.

The chain has TRBV18 and TRBJ2-3; tentative D call: TRBD2 (6 bases). The CDR3 sequence is 15 residues long. Germline lookup yields CDR1 KGHSH and CDR2 LQKENI. V was clipped by 6 bases and J by 4 bases, with 17 bases between them. The CDR3 sequence is CASSPAWEVADTQYF. The CDR3 DNA follows: TGTGCCAGCTCCCCGGCCTGGGAGGTGGCAGATACGCAGTATTTT.

Only one count was recorded for this clone. The V call is TRBV6-6, the J call TRBJ1-3, with D maybe TRBD1 (5 bases). CDR1 is MNHNY, CDR2 SVGAGI, per germline (reference sequence). Trimming removed 7 bases from V and 4 bases from J, with 14 bases in between. CDR3 size: 14 residues. The CDR3 DNA is TGTGCCAGCAACCACAGGAAAACGGGAAACACCATATATTTT. Encoded protein: CASNHRKTGNTIYF.

This chain uses TRBV19 with TRBJ2-7; possibly TRBD1 for D (5 bases). Germline-derived CDR1 and CDR2 are LNHDA and SQIVND (reference sequence). V dropped 3 bases and J dropped 2 bases, with 14 bases sitting between them. This CDR3 region has 15 residues. DNA of the CDR3: TGTGCCAGTAGTATCGTAGGGGCCACAGCCTACGAGCAGTACTTC. This sequence encodes CASSIVGATAYEQYF.

The chain employs TRBV20-1 and TRBJ2-7, with 8 bases that match TRBD1. Unmatched junction bases numbered 6, after V lost 3 bases and J lost 2 bases. This CDR3 comprises 14 residues. Per germline, CDR1 DFQATT and CDR2 SNEGSKA (reference sequence). Here the CDR3 reads CSASARGRPYEQYF. The CDR3 DNA reads as TGCAGTGCTAGTGCCAGGGGGCGACCCTACGAGCAGTACTTC.

This rearrangement joins TRBV15 to TRBJ2-7, with 9 bases that match TRBD1. This CDR3 is built from 15 residues. V gave up 1 base and J gave up 5 bases; unmatched junction bases: 6. The V gene's germline CDR1 is LNHNV and CDR2 YYDKDF (reference sequence). CDR3 bases: TGTGCCACCAGCAGAGGGCGGACAGGGGTTCACGAGCAGTACTTC. Translated, it gives CATSRGRTGVHEQYF.

Of note for this clone: Compared with germline, one end of the junction differs, possibly owing to a read error. The chain links TRBV10-1 to TRBJ1-2; 8 bases are shared with TRBD1. Germline-derived CDR1 and CDR2 are WNHNN and SYGVQD (reference sequence). The CDR3 totals 13 residues. Here the CDR3 DNA reads TGCGCCAGCAGTGAATCGGTACAGGGGGGTCCAATCTTC. This sequence encodes CASSESVQGGPIF.

The V gene is TRBV27, the J gene TRBJ1-2; 8 nucleotides agree with TRBD1. V lost 6 bases to trimming and J lost 8 bases; unmatched junction nucleotides: 5. The CDR3 is 12 residues long. Germline V CDR1 and CDR2: MNHEY, SMNVEV (reference sequence). CDR3 sequence (DNA): TGTGCCAGCAGGGACAGGGTGGGCGGCTACACCTTC. It codes for CASRDRVGGYTF.